Below, 12 T cell receptor beta chains from the same sample are listed, as sequenced in a study of blood T cell repertoires in COVID-19. Using immunoSEQ multiplex PCR, the repertoire was profiled, and TCRdb retains in-frame clones only, with some absent. This table has over 200,000 clones, approximately 88% appearing once. Sequencing input: peripheral blood. These receptors were obtained from a woman aged 30 to 39 with acute or convalescent COVID-19.

This clone showed up just once. The rearrangement links TRBV5-4 to TRBJ2-7, with 8 nucleotides matching TRBD1. Trimming cost V 7 bases and J 4 bases; bases outside gene matches: 7. Germline V gives CDR1 SGHNT, CDR2 YYREEE (reference sequence). The CDR3 covers 13 residues. The CDR3 DNA reads TGTGCCAGCCATAGGACAGGGAATTACGAGCAGTACTTC. It is translated as CASHRTGNYEQYF.

The gene calls are TRBV5-1 and TRBJ2-7; 9 bases map to TRBD1. V lost 3 bases to trimming and J lost 2 bases; unmatched junction nucleotides: 9. The germline CDR1 and CDR2 sequences are SGHRS and YFSETQ. The CDR3 consists of 16 residues. The CDR3 loop is CASSSTGTGQTYEQYF. DNA of the CDR3: TGCGCCAGCAGCTCTACCGGGACAGGGCAAACCTACGAGCAGTACTTC. Full variable domain (rest looked up from reference TRBV5-1 and TRBJ2-7): KAGVTQTPRYLIKTRGQQVTLSCSPISGHRSVSWYQQTPGQGLQFLFEYFSETQRNKGNFPGRFSGRQFSNSRSEMNVSTLELGDSALYLCASSSTGTGQTYEQYFGPGTRLTVT.

The chain uses TRBV11-2 and TRBJ2-1; the match to TRBD2 covers 10 bases. This CDR3 is 16 amino acids long. After removal of 5 bases from V and 8 bases from J, the junction contained 12 bases not matched to a gene. In germline, CDR1 is SGHAT, CDR2 FQNNGV. The CDR3 loop reads CASSILAGVVWYEQFF. In nucleotides, the CDR3 is TGTGCCAGCAGCATTCTAGCGGGAGTAGTCTGGTATGAGCAGTTCTTC.

This sequence joins TRBV4-3 and TRBJ1-6; D might be TRBD1 (6 bases). Germline V lookup: CDR1 LGHNA, CDR2 YSLEER. CDR3 length: 15 residues. Trimming took 1 base from V and 10 from J, leaving 14 bases between them. CDR3 sequence: CASSQVLYRESPLHF. The DNA of the CDR3 is TGCGCCAGCAGCCAAGTTTTATACAGGGAATCACCCCTCCACTTT.

The rearrangement uses TRBV3-1 (or the pseudogene TRBV3-2) and TRBJ2-3; a weak D match, TRBD2 (6 bases). The germline V gene encodes CDR1 LGHDT and CDR2 YNNKEL (reference sequence). V was pared by 4 bases and J by 6 bases, with 14 bases between. CDR3 length: 14 residues. The DNA for the CDR3 is TGTGCCAGCAGCCTAGGGACTGGCTATGATACGCAGTATTTT. Translation: CASSLGTGYDTQYF.

The gene calls are TRBV4-3 and TRBJ2-1; TRBD2 agrees at 13 bases. Per germline, CDR1 LGHNA and CDR2 YSLEER. V lost 5 bases to trimming and J lost 9 bases; unmatched junction nucleotides: 7. This CDR3 spans 15 amino acids. The CDR3 region has the DNA TGCGCCAGCAGCTCACTAGCGGGAGGGCCTAGTGAGCAGTTCTTC. The encoded protein is CASSSLAGGPSEQFF.

The genes are TRBV28 and TRBJ2-1, with a tentative D call TRBD1 (5 bases). V was clipped by 4 bases and J by 12 bases, with 7 bases between them. Germline V gene sequence: CDR1 MDHEN, CDR2 SYDVKM. The CDR3 length is 10 residues. CDR3 sequence reads: CASSSTGQFF. Here the CDR3 DNA reads TGTGCCAGCAGTTCCACAGGGCAGTTCTTC.

CDR3 sequence: CASSPGTGSSKETQYF. CDR3 nucleotides: TGTGCCAGCTCACCTGGGACAGGGAGCAGTAAAGAGACCCAGTACTTC. The rearrangement links TRBV18 to TRBJ2-5, with TRBD1 matching over 9 bases. The CDR3 has 16 amino acids. Looked up from germline, CDR1 is KGHSH and CDR2 is LQKENI. With V trimmed by 3 bases and J by 3 bases, 8 bases remained unmatched.

V usage is TRBV7-2 and J usage is TRBJ2-6, with D perhaps TRBD2 (6 bases). V dropped 0 bases and J dropped 3 bases, with 9 bases sitting between them. The CDR3 has 16 residues. Germline CDR1 SGHTA, CDR2 FQGNSA. The CDR3 spells CASSLAGGSGANVLTF. The CDR3 bases are TGTGCCAGCAGCTTAGCGGGAGGAAGTGGGGCCAACGTCCTGACTTTC.

The chain uses TRBV19 and TRBJ2-7, with D possibly TRBD1 on 6 matching bases. CDR3 length equals 14 residues. Germline-derived CDR1 and CDR2 are LNHDA and SQIVND (reference sequence). V shed 6 bases and J shed 3 bases, with 15 bases lying between them. The chain's CDR3 is CASSQTGMNYEQYF. CDR3 DNA: TGTGCCAGTAGCCAGACAGGAATGAACTACGAGCAGTACTTC.

The chain joins TRBV30 to TRBJ1-6; no firm D call. The germline CDR1 and CDR2 sequences are GTSNPN and SVGIG (reference sequence). The CDR3 is 11 residues long. The V and J ends lost 2 bases and 7 bases respectively, with 3 bases between them. DNA for the CDR3: TGTGCCTGGAGTAGCAATTCACCCCTCCACTTT. Translating it yields CAWSSNSPLHF.

The chain links TRBV11-2 to TRBJ2-1, with 14 positions matching TRBD2. Germline CDR1 is SGHAT and CDR2 is FQNNGV. J lost 6 bases, V lost 3 bases, and 4 bases had no gene match. The CDR3 loop spans 16 amino acids. This CDR3 is CASSLWTSGRPNEQFF. In DNA form, the CDR3 reads TGTGCCAGCAGCTTGTGGACTAGCGGGAGGCCCAATGAGCAGTTCTTC.